Included here is one TCR beta chain sequence, with context. Its antigen remains unidentified. This table comes from immunoSEQ multiplex PCR, and its TCRdb copy is limited to in-frame clones, with some not included. The table records roughly 150,000 clones, 90% of them present only once. The record originates from a study of T cell responses to AZD1222 COVID-19 vaccine. The J segment lost 6 bases and the V segment lost 4 bases, leaving 7 bases of the junction unmatched. The CDR3 spans 15 residues. Germline V gene data show CDR1 as SGHKS and CDR2 as YYEKEE (reference sequence). Study observations and caveats: White British people made up most donors, females outnumbered males, and clonal diversity was possibly underestimated.

Samples with a second dose at about 4 or about 12 weeks were pooled together. This specimen consisted of peripheral blood, obtained 28 days after the second AZD1222 dose. The V call is TRBV5-5, the J call TRBJ1-1, with 12 bases identical to TRBD1. This receptor was taken from an adult who received the AZD1222 COVID-19 vaccine. The CDR3 is CASSPGTGGQAEAFF. CDR3 bases: TGTGCCAGCAGCCCCGGGACAGGGGGCCAAGCTGAAGCTTTCTTT.